The present T cell receptor (beta chain) was sequenced within a study of metastatic and nonmetastatic thyroid tumors. In the study overall: Blood and tumor or nodule tissue repertoires from malignant and benign thyroid patients were compared.

TCRdb reprocessed the PCR reads using MiXCR. The sample carries around 34,000 clones, about 18% recorded once. No patient had received any treatment before thyroid surgery. Germline V gene lookup returns CDR1 MNHEY and CDR2 SMNVEV (reference sequence). The junction had 4 bases not matched to a gene; V was cut back by 3 bases and J by 6 bases. The CDR3 spans 14 residues. This sequence joins TRBV27 and TRBJ2-1, with 8 bases identical to TRBD1. The TCR originated in a female donor with papillary thyroid cancer or a benign thyroid nodule (not recorded which). Some clones in this sample may be carry-over from other donors' samples. Sequenced: blood. This chain's CDR3 is CASSLWTGSNEQFF. CDR3 coding DNA: TGTGCCAGCAGTTTGTGGACAGGGAGCAATGAGCAGTTCTTC.